The clone carrying this TCR beta chain was detected many times. No antigen is known for it. This specimen comes from a study of T cell repertoires in cytomegalovirus infection. Study context: A matching HLA type, together with CMV infection, was signaled by public TCR beta signatures.

V was cut by 5 bases and J by 0 bases, with 10 bases left in between. CDR3 size: 14 residues. Per germline, CDR1 SGHVS and CDR2 FQNEAQ. Each CDR3 protein gets one entry after TCRdb re-called the reads with MiXCR. The data hold fewer than 400,000 distinct CDR3 sequences, with 18% observed a single time. Study conclusions and caveats: Cumulative frequency of public TCR beta families picked out carriers of CMV plus the relevant HLA. Dominating the ex vivo response were TCR beta clonotypes that were CMV-specific and HLA-C-restricted.

The receptor was isolated from a human donor in good health (CMV status not recorded). Some clones in this sample may be carry-over from other donors' samples. Input material: PBMCs. The J gene is TRBJ1-1, the V gene TRBV7-8; no definite D call. CDR3 region: CASSPLNLNTEAFF. The CDR3 DNA sequence: TGTGCCAGCAGCCCCCTTAATCTGAACACTGAAGCTTTCTTT.